The clone carrying this TCR beta chain appeared many times. Its target is not known. This sample was included in a study of Graves' ophthalmopathy and Graves' hyperthyroidism. Other autoimmune diseases, uncontrolled infections, pregnancy or lactation excluded patients from enrollment. Establishment of the diagnosis relied upon clinical symptoms, serum thyroxine, TRAb, thyroid ultrasound and orbital computed tomography. Points from the study as a whole: Blood also carried most expanded thyroid clonotypes exceeding 0.001 frequency.

The V and J ends lost 8 bases and 4 bases, in that order; junction bases with no gene match: 11. The germline CDR1 and CDR2 sequences are SNHLY and FYNNEI. The CDR3 runs 15 residues. The sequenced template was RNA, covering the TCR beta CDR3 region. First-round RT-PCR relied on HTBI primers, and a second-round multiplex PCR came next. TCRdb reprocessed the multiplex PCR reads with MiXCR, giving one entry per CDR3 protein. The sample contains hundreds of thousands of distinct CDR3 sequences, 20% to 25% of which appear only once. The chain employs TRBV2 and TRBJ1-3, with 7 bases fitting TRBD1. The sample comprised peripheral blood. This receptor was identified in a woman between 18 and 29 years old with stable Graves' hyperthyroidism. CDR3 in DNA: TGTGCCAGCCATGAACAGGGGACGAAAGGAAACACCATATATTTT. Its translation is CASHEQGTKGNTIYF.